Listed below are T cell receptor beta chains from one sample, sequenced in a study of shared clonotypes between healthy human individuals. Repertoires were generated with immunoSEQ multiplex PCR, while TCRdb's copy carries only in-frame clones and drops some. The sample records more than 1.2 million clones, around 98.5% being singletons. The specimen was naive CD4+ T cells sorted from blood. Source of these receptors: a man aged 30 to 39 in good health. Each CDR3 is given with its conserved first and last residue. The order of the fields is clone size, D gene, J gene, V gene, CDR3 protein, CDR3 DNA. A D gene is named only where the DNA matches it firmly. Where a row states a size, it is once, few, many or the class of an expanded clone; other rows omit it.

NA TRBD2 TRBJ2-7 TRBV19 CASSILGGGPRSYEQYF TGTGCCAGTAGTATACTTGGCGGGGGACCTCGCTCCTACGAGCAGTACTTC
NA TRBD2 TRBJ2-7 TRBV27 CASAGTAGVYEQYF TGTGCCAGCGCCGGGACGGCGGGAGTCTACGAGCAGTACTTC
NA NA TRBJ2-5 TRBV7-8 CASSLLRRGAPRETQYF TGTGCCAGCAGCCTCTTGCGGAGAGGAGCCCCCAGGGAGACCCAGTACTTC
NA TRBD2 TRBJ2-1 TRBV19 CASNSGMVYNEQFF TGTGCCAGTAATAGCGGGATGGTGTACAATGAGCAGTTCTTC
NA NA TRBJ2-3 TRBV5-1 CASSHQLGPSTDTQYF TGCGCCAGCAGCCATCAACTGGGGCCAAGCACAGATACGCAGTATTTT
NA TRBD1 TRBJ2-5 TRBV18 CASSPRKDRVAQETQYF TGTGCCAGCTCACCAAGGAAAGACAGGGTGGCCCAAGAGACCCAGTACTTC
NA TRBD2 TRBJ2-3 TRBV5-1 CASSSLAGKTTDTQYF TGCGCCAGCAGCTCCCTAGCGGGAAAAACCACAGATACGCAGTATTTT
NA NA TRBJ1-3 TRBV30 CAWRPAGNTIYF TGTGCCTGGAGACCAGCTGGAAACACCATATATTTT
NA NA TRBJ2-1 TRBV2 CASSELSLSGNEQFF TGTGCCAGCAGTGAATTATCCCTGTCAGGCAATGAGCAGTTCTTC
once NA TRBJ1-2 TRBV9 CASSPSSTANYGYTF TGTGCCAGCAGCCCTTCCTCGACAGCTAACTATGGCTACACCTTC
NA NA TRBJ2-7 TRBV7-2 CASSLEGRQASYEQYF TGTGCCAGCAGCTTAGAGGGTCGGCAGGCCTCCTACGAGCAGTACTTC
once NA TRBJ1-2 TRBV15 CATSRDHGYTF TGTGCCACCAGCAGAGATCACGGCTACACCTTC
NA TRBD2 TRBJ2-1 TRBV7-3 CASSLGGGLYNEQFF TGTGCCAGCAGCTTAGGCGGGGGTCTCTACAATGAGCAGTTCTTC
NA NA TRBJ2-5 TRBV2 CASQAGAQETQYF TGTGCCAGCCAGGCGGGGGCCCAAGAGACCCAGTACTTC
once TRBD1 TRBJ1-5 TRBV2 CATRRDREYQPQHF TGTGCCACTCGCCGGGACAGAGAATATCAGCCCCAGCATTTT
NA NA TRBJ2-7 TRBV28 CASSLTLEQYF TGTGCCAGCAGTCTTACATTAGAGCAGTACTTC
NA NA TRBJ1-2 TRBV28 CASSSSVYGYTF TGTGCCAGCAGTTCTTCAGTCTATGGCTACACCTTC
NA TRBD2 TRBJ2-7 TRBV7-6 CASSLELAGGITYEQYF TGTGCCAGCAGCTTAGAGTTAGCGGGTGGTATTACCTACGAGCAGTACTTC
NA NA TRBJ2-2 TRBV25-1 CASSDYRNSRELFF TGTGCCAGCAGTGACTACAGGAATTCCAGGGAGCTGTTTTTT
once TRBD2 TRBJ2-5 TRBV27 CASTPVKLAGGVETQYF TGTGCCAGCACCCCCGTAAAACTAGCGGGAGGAGTGGAGACCCAGTACTTC
NA NA TRBJ2-1 TRBV7-2 CASIEKGHSSYNEQFF TGTGCCAGCATCGAGAAGGGACATTCGTCCTACAATGAGCAGTTCTTC
NA TRBD2 TRBJ2-7 TRBV5-1 CASSLAGGTYEQYF TGCGCCAGCAGCTTGGCGGGAGGGACCTACGAGCAGTACTTC
NA NA TRBJ1-1 TRBV28 CASSFRGNTEAFF TGTGCCAGCAGTTTCAGGGGGAACACTGAAGCTTTCTTT
NA TRBD1 TRBJ2-7 TRBV7-2 CASSLGPDRGSYEQYF TGTGCCAGCAGCTTAGGCCCGGACAGGGGATCGTACGAGCAGTACTTC